The 28 T cell receptor beta chains below come from one sample, sequenced in a study of technical replicates of blood from several donors. Sequencing used immunoSEQ multiplex PCR; TCRdb keeps in-frame clones, though not all of them. Seen here are some 64,000 clones, approximately 83% observed once, and the top ten hold approximately 5.1%. Sample: PBMCs. All receptors derive from a human donor in good health. Some clones in this sample may be carry-over from other donors' samples.

V usage is TRBV30 and J usage is TRBJ1-1, with a weak D call TRBD1 (6 bases). CDR1 and CDR2 from the germline V gene are GTSNPN and SVGIG (reference sequence). The length of the CDR3 is 11 residues. Trimming shortened V by 4 bases and J by 8 bases, and 11 bases separated the two germline ends. The CDR3 loop is CAWTMGAEAFF. CDR3 coding DNA: TGTGCCTGGACGATGGGGGCGGAAGCTTTCTTT.

This chain uses TRBV5-1 with TRBJ2-3, with TRBD2 identical over 7 bases. J lost 5 bases, V lost 4 bases, and 4 bases had no gene match. Germline CDR1 and CDR2: SGHRS and YFSETQ. CDR3 length equals 13 residues. The CDR3 loop is CASSLSGGDTQYF. In DNA form, the CDR3 reads TGCGCCAGCAGCCTTTCGGGGGGAGATACGCAGTATTTT.

In DNA, the CDR3 is TGTGCCAGTACCCGGGCCGACAGCTCTGGAAACACCATATATTTT. Its translation: CASTRADSSGNTIYF. The chain carries TRBV19 and TRBJ1-3; tentatively, D is TRBD1 (5 bases). V was trimmed by 7 bases and J by 0 bases, leaving 13 bases between them. The CDR3 runs 15 residues. Germline CDR1 is LNHDA and CDR2 is SQIVND (reference sequence). The full variable domain, in which reference TRBV19 and TRBJ1-3 provide the parts outside the CDR3, is DGGITQSPKYLFRKEGQNVTLSCEQNLNHDAMYWYRQDPGQGLRLIYYSQIVNDFQKGDIAEGYSVSREKKESFPLTVTSAQKNPTAFYLCASTRADSSGNTIYFGEGSWLTVV.

By sample fraction, this clone is medium-sized. Other DNA sequences in this specimen translate into the identical CDR3. The rearrangement uses TRBV5-1 and TRBJ2-1; 11 bases are shared with TRBD2. Losses at the gene ends were 4 bases for V and 4 bases for J; bases not matched to a gene: 1. Germline CDR1 and CDR2: SGHRS and YFSETQ. The CDR3 runs 14 residues. The CDR3 region has the DNA TGCGCCAGCAGCGCTAGCGGGGGGTACAATGAGCAGTTCTTC. As protein: CASSASGGYNEQFF.

This clone has only one observation. The chain links TRBV10-3 to TRBJ2-7; D perhaps matches TRBD1 (7 bases). Germline CDR1 and CDR2: ENHRY and SYGVKD. The CDR3 contains 15 residues. V was shortened by 5 bases and J by 5 bases, with 19 bases between the two germline ends. The CDR3 bases are TGTGCCATCAGTAGAGGGGGCGCTAGCGTGAACGAGCAGTACTTC. Translating gives CAISRGGASVNEQYF.

This sequence joins TRBV12-5 and TRBJ2-1, with a tentative D call TRBD2 (6 bases). In germline, CDR1 is LGHNT, CDR2 FRNRAP. Trimming removed 1 base from V and 0 bases from J, with 10 bases in between. The CDR3 loop spans 16 amino acids. CDR3 nucleotides: TGTGCTAGTGGTTTGGGTAGCGGTAGCTCCTACAATGAGCAGTTCTTC. This encodes CASGLGSGSSYNEQFF.

This clone was counted a single time. This chain uses TRBV5-1 with TRBJ2-1; 8 bases fit TRBD1. Germline CDR1 and CDR2: SGHRS and YFSETQ. The CDR3 loop spans 17 amino acids. After removal of 4 bases from V and 0 bases from J, the junction contained 9 bases not matched to a gene. Here the CDR3 reads CASSQVKTGGSYNEQFF. CDR3 coding DNA: TGCGCCAGCAGCCAAGTTAAAACAGGGGGCTCCTACAATGAGCAGTTCTTC.

This chain links TRBV19 with TRBJ2-1; 11 nucleotides match TRBD2. Germline CDR1 LNHDA, CDR2 SQIVND (reference sequence). After removal of 4 bases from V and 0 bases from J, the junction contained 23 bases not matched to a gene. The CDR3 covers 23 residues. As DNA, the CDR3 is TGTGCCAGTAGTAGGGGAGGGGGATCAGGCACTAGCGGGGGACTGAGCTCCTACAATGAGCAGTTCTTC. Its protein is CASSRGGGSGTSGGLSSYNEQFF.

CDR3 coding DNA: TGCAGCGTTGAGGTAGCGGGGCTTCAAGAGACCCAGTACTTC. This codes for CSVEVAGLQETQYF. The gene calls are TRBV29-1 and TRBJ2-5, with TRBD2 identical over 8 bases. Unmatched junction bases numbered 5, after V lost 3 bases and J lost 2 bases. Per the germline V gene, CDR1 is SQVTM and CDR2 is ANQGSEA. The CDR3 sequence is 14 residues long.

The chain carries TRBV2 and TRBJ2-7; 10 nucleotides match TRBD2. The V gene end was trimmed by 6 bases and the J gene end by 2 bases; junction bases not matched to a gene: 4. This CDR3 comprises 14 residues. The germline gives CDR1 SNHLY, CDR2 FYNNEI. CDR3 amino acids: CASSWTSGTYEQYF. The CDR3 nucleotides read TGTGCCAGCAGCTGGACTAGCGGCACCTACGAGCAGTACTTC. Drawing the rest from reference TRBV2 and TRBJ2-7, the complete variable domain is EPEVTQTPSHQVTQMGQEVILRCVPISNHLYFYWYRQILGQKVEFLVSFYNNEISEKSEIFDDQFSVERPDGSNFTLKIRSTKLEDSAMYFCASSWTSGTYEQYFGPGTRLTVT.

This chain joins TRBV5-6 and TRBJ2-5, with 10 bases that match TRBD1. With 3 bases clipped from V and 3 bases from J, the junction kept 11 bases outside the gene matches. Germline V gene lookup returns CDR1 SGHDT and CDR2 YYEEEE. This CDR3 has 17 amino acids. CDR3 nucleotide sequence: TGTGCCAGCAGCTCACTGCGGACAGGGGGGACGAAAGAGACCCAGTACTTC. This translates into CASSSLRTGGTKETQYF.

The V and J genes are TRBV27 and TRBJ1-6, with 10 bases identical to TRBD1. With 10 bases clipped from V and 0 bases from J, the junction kept 12 bases outside the gene matches. The CDR3 totals 18 residues. The germline V gene has CDR1 MNHEY and CDR2 SMNVEV (reference sequence). In DNA form, the CDR3 reads TGTGCCACCAAGGGGACAGGGGCCTTAAGCTCCTATAATTCACCCCTCCACTTT. Translation gives CATKGTGALSSYNSPLHF.

This sequence joins TRBV27 and TRBJ1-2, with a weak D call TRBD1 (6 bases). Trimming shortened V by 5 bases and J by 5 bases, and 9 bases separated the two germline ends. The CDR3 has 12 amino acids. Germline V gene sequence: CDR1 MNHEY, CDR2 SMNVEV (reference sequence). The CDR3 region has the DNA TGTGCCAGCAGTCCGGACAGTTATGGCTACACCTTC. The encoded protein is CASSPDSYGYTF.

The chain carries TRBV4-3 and TRBJ2-2; D is ambiguous. V was clipped by 0 bases and J by 5 bases, with 7 bases between them. The CDR3 consists of 14 residues. The germline CDR1 and CDR2 sequences are LGHNA and YSLEER. In nucleotides, the CDR3 is TGCGCCAGCAGCCAAGAGCGGCAAACCGGGGAGCTGTTTTTT. Translating it yields CASSQERQTGELFF.

V usage is TRBV10-3 and J usage is TRBJ1-1; D might be TRBD1 (6 bases). V lost 6 bases, J lost 10 bases, and 18 bases lay in between. Germline-derived CDR1 and CDR2 are ENHRY and SYGVKD. The CDR3 has 13 amino acids. Here the CDR3 reads CAIRPNRDGVAFF. DNA for the CDR3: TGTGCCATCAGGCCAAACAGGGATGGGGTAGCTTTCTTT.

The genes are TRBV4-2 and TRBJ2-5; D not certain. The CDR3 consists of 14 residues. Per the germline V gene, CDR1 is LGHNA and CDR2 is YNFKEQ. V gave up 1 base and J gave up 0 bases, with 6 bases separating them. The chain's CDR3 is CASSQVSYQETQYF. DNA of the CDR3: TGTGCCAGCAGCCAAGTTAGCTACCAAGAGACCCAGTACTTC.

The J gene is TRBJ2-5, the V gene TRBV5-4, with TRBD1 matching over 8 bases. The CDR3 covers 15 residues. V shed 0 bases, J shed 0 bases, and the junction held 1 base outside the gene matches. CDR1 is SGHNT, CDR2 YYREEE, per germline (reference sequence). Written as DNA, the CDR3 is TGTGCCAGCAGCTTGGGGACAGGGAACCAAGAGACCCAGTACTTC. Translated, it gives CASSLGTGNQETQYF.

CDR3 sequence reads: CASSLTKPMNTEAFF. The DNA for the CDR3 is TGTGCCAGCAGCTTAACTAAGCCTATGAACACTGAAGCTTTCTTT. This chain joins TRBV7-9 and TRBJ1-1; no reliable D call. This CDR3 has 15 residues. The germline V and J ends were trimmed by 2 bases and 0 bases, with 10 bases remaining between them. Germline assignment: CDR1 SEHNR and CDR2 FQNEAQ (reference sequence).

V usage is TRBV29-1 and J usage is TRBJ1-1; a weak D match, TRBD1 (5 bases). The germline gives CDR1 SQVTM, CDR2 ANQGSEA. Trimming stripped 6 bases from V and 4 bases from J, with 24 bases between. CDR3 length equals 16 residues. The CDR3 nucleotides read TGCAGCGTCCGGGGGGGGGATTTGGACCCGAGCACTGAAGCTTTCTTT. Residues: CSVRGGDLDPSTEAFF. Combining the CDR3 with reference TRBV29-1 and TRBJ1-1 gives the whole variable domain SAVISQKPSRDICQRGTSLTIQCQVDSQVTMMFWYRQQPGQSLTLIATANQGSEATYESGFVIDKFPISRPNLTFSTLTVSNMSPEDSSIYLCSVRGGDLDPSTEAFFGQGTRLTVV.

The rearrangement uses TRBV4-1 and TRBJ2-2; 11 bases align to TRBD2. J was trimmed by 7 bases and V by 4 bases; bases with no gene match: 8. The CDR3 totals 16 residues. Germline V gene sequence: CDR1 MGHRA, CDR2 YSYEKL. The CDR3 here is CASSRPSSGRFGELFF. The CDR3 coding sequence is TGCGCCAGCAGCCGCCCGTCTAGCGGGAGGTTCGGGGAGCTGTTTTTT.

The rearrangement joins TRBV7-7 to TRBJ2-1, with no clear D. The length of the CDR3 is 14 residues. In germline, CDR1 is SSHAT, CDR2 FNYEAQ (reference sequence). The V gene lost 5 bases and the J gene lost 0 bases, with 8 bases spanning the gap. CDR3 residues: CASSPFSSYNEQFF. CDR3 DNA sequence: TGTGCCAGCAGCCCCTTCTCCTCCTACAATGAGCAGTTCTTC.

A few counts support this clone. The rearrangement links TRBV6-5 to TRBJ2-7, with a possible D match to TRBD2 (6 bases). V lost 5 bases, J lost 2 bases, and 13 bases lay in between. Germline V lookup: CDR1 MNHEY, CDR2 SVGAGI. CDR3 length: 14 residues. The CDR3 sequence: CASSQLTRTYEQYF. CDR3 nucleotide sequence: TGTGCCAGCAGTCAATTGACTAGAACCTACGAGCAGTACTTC.

This chain joins TRBV4-1 and TRBJ2-1, with D possibly being TRBD2 (5 bases). CDR3 size: 13 residues. V was clipped by 4 bases and J by 10 bases, with 14 bases between them. Germline loops: CDR1 MGHRA, CDR2 YSYEKL. In DNA, the CDR3 is TGCGCCAGCAGCCTAGGACGCGAGGGAGAGCAGTTCTTC. This gives the protein CASSLGREGEQFF.

This clone was counted between two and nine times. CDR3 sequence reads: CASSGTGDYNEQFF. DNA for the CDR3: TGTGCCAGCAGCGGGACAGGGGATTACAATGAGCAGTTCTTC. The chain joins TRBV7-9 to TRBJ2-1; TRBD1 matches at 10 bases. This CDR3 comprises 14 residues. Germline V gene sequence: CDR1 SEHNR, CDR2 FQNEAQ (reference sequence). The V gene end was trimmed by 5 bases and the J gene end by 4 bases; junction bases not matched to a gene: 2.

This chain connects TRBV4-1 to TRBJ1-2; a weak D match, TRBD1 (5 bases). The CDR3 is 15 amino acids. Germline V gene sequence: CDR1 MGHRA, CDR2 YSYEKL. The V and J ends lost 0 bases and 8 bases respectively, with 16 bases between them. The CDR3 spells CASSQDRQGIGGYTF. CDR3 sequence (DNA): TGCGCCAGCAGCCAAGATAGGCAGGGTATCGGAGGCTACACCTTC.

This clone was seen just once. This chain uses TRBV4-1 with TRBJ1-6; D remains ambiguous. Germline V gives CDR1 MGHRA, CDR2 YSYEKL. The CDR3 covers 14 residues. V was shortened by 0 bases and J by 8 bases, with 8 bases between the two germline ends. The CDR3 coding sequence is TGCGCCAGCAGCCAAGATGGCAGCGATTCACCCCTCCACTTT. This translates into CASSQDGSDSPLHF.

This chain connects TRBV30 to TRBJ2-1; 8 bases align to TRBD2. Germline V gene sequence: CDR1 GTSNPN, CDR2 SVGIG (reference sequence). The CDR3 is 13 amino acids. J lost 8 bases, V lost 4 bases, and 7 bases had no gene match. The CDR3 protein is CAWNRGLAYEQFF. As DNA, the CDR3 is TGTGCCTGGAATAGAGGACTAGCATATGAGCAGTTCTTC.

The V and J genes are TRBV7-9 and TRBJ2-7; the match to TRBD2 covers 8 bases. Germline V gives CDR1 SEHNR, CDR2 FQNEAQ (reference sequence). V shed 4 bases, J shed 6 bases, and the junction held 14 bases outside the gene matches. The CDR3 sequence is 16 residues long. The CDR3 region is CASSSGGSGALSEQYF. CDR3 coding DNA: TGTGCCAGCAGCTCCGGGGGTAGCGGGGCGCTTTCCGAGCAGTACTTC.